This TCR beta chain came from a study of radiation and T cells in renal cell carcinoma. As for the study in general: Nephrectomy followed 15 Gy stereotactic body radiation by 4 weeks.

Study observations and caveats: Top tumor clonotypes rose in blood 2 weeks post-radiation, then contracted.

Turning to this clone: Its antigen is still unknown.

This table comes from immunoSEQ multiplex PCR, and its TCRdb copy is limited to in-frame clones, with some not included. Of 90,000 to 100,000 clones in the sample, 65% to 90% were seen once. Time point specified: baseline pretreatment blood. Specified treatment: 15 Gy SBRT to primary tumor, nephrectomy 4 weeks later. Blood was sampled at baseline, 2 weeks and 4 weeks after SBRT. The patient's renal cell carcinoma had clear cell pathology. Sequenced here: blood, sampled from a patient whose treatment included radiotherapy and nephrectomy. The receptor was derived from a man in his forties or fifties with renal cell carcinoma.

This CDR3 reads CAWSGQGSQPQHF. CDR3 in DNA: TGTGCCTGGAGTGGACAGGGGAGTCAGCCCCAGCATTTT. This chain connects TRBV30 to TRBJ1-5; 8 bases align to TRBD1. J lost 6 bases, V lost 1 base, and 2 bases had no gene match. This CDR3 has 13 amino acids. Germline assignment: CDR1 GTSNPN and CDR2 SVGIG (reference sequence). Using reference TRBV30 and TRBJ1-5 for the parts outside the CDR3, the full variable domain is SQTIHQWPATLVQPVGSPLSLECTVEGTSNPNLYWYRQAAGRGLQLLFYSVGIGQISSEVPQNLSASRPQDRQFILSSKKLLLSDSGFYLCAWSGQGSQPQHFGDGTRLSIL.